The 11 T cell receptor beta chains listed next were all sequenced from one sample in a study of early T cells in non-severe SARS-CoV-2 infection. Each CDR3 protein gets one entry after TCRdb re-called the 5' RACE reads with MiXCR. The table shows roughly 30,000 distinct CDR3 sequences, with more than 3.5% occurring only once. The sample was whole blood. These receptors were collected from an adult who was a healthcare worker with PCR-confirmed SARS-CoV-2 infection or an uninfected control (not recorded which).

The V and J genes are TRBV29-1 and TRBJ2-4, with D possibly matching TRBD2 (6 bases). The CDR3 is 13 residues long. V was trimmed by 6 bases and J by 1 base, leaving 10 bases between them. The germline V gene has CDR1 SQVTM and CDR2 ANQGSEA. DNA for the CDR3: TGCAGCGTAGGAGGGAGGGCCAAAAACATTCAGTACTTC. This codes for CSVGGRAKNIQYF.

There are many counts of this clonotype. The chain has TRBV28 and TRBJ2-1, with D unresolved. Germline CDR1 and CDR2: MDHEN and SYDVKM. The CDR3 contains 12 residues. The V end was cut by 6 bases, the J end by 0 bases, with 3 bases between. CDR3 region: CASRRSYNEQFF. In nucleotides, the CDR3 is TGTGCCAGCAGGCGCTCCTACAATGAGCAGTTCTTC.

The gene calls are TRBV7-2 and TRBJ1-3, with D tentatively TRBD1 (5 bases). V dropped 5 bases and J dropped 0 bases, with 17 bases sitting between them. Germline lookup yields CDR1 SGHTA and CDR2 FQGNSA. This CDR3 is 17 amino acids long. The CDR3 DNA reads TGTGCCAGCAGCCATCGAAGCGGGGGAATCTCTGGAAACACCATATATTTT. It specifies CASSHRSGGISGNTIYF.

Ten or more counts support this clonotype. The CDR3 coding sequence is TGTGCCAGCAGCGTAAAGGAGGGGTACGAGCAGTACTTC. It encodes CASSVKEGYEQYF. The chain has TRBV6-5 and TRBJ2-7, with D perhaps matching TRBD2 (6 bases). This CDR3 is built from 13 residues. V was shortened by 6 bases and J by 4 bases, with 13 bases between the two germline ends. The germline V gene has CDR1 MNHEY and CDR2 SVGAGI.

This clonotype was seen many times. In DNA, the CDR3 is TGTGCCAGCTCCCCAAGGGGGTCTCCCCAAGAGACCCAGTACTTC. This gives the protein CASSPRGSPQETQYF. The J gene is TRBJ2-5, the V gene TRBV18, with D possibly being TRBD1 (6 bases). The CDR3 length is 15 residues. V shed 6 bases and J shed 1 base, with 15 bases lying between them. CDR1 and CDR2 (germline): KGHSH, LQKENI. The full variable domain, with the rest looked up from reference TRBV18 and TRBJ2-5, is NAGVMQNPRHLVRRRGQEARLRCSPMKGHSHVYWYRQLPEEGLKFMVYLQKENIIDESGMPKERFSAEFPKEGPSILRIQQVVRGDSAAYFCASSPRGSPQETQYFGPGTRLLVL.

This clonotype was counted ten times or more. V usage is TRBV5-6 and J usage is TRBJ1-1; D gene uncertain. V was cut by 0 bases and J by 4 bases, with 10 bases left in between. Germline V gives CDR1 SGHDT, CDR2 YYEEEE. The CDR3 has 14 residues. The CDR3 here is CASSLVGIGTEAFF. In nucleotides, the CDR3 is TGTGCCAGCAGCTTGGTGGGGATTGGCACTGAAGCTTTCTTT. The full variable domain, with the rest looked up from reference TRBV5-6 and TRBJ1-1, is DAGVTQSPTHLIKTRGQQVTLRCSPKSGHDTVSWYQQALGQGPQFIFQYYEEEERQRGNFPDRFSGHQFPNYSSELNVNALLLGDSALYLCASSLVGIGTEAFFGQGTRLTVV.

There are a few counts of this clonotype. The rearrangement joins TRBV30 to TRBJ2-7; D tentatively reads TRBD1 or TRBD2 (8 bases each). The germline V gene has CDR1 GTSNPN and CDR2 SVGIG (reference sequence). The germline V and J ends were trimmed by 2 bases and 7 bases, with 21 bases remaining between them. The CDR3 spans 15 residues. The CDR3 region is CAWSTVAGQVLEQYF. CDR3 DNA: TGTGCCTGGAGTACCGTAGCGGGACAGGTTCTTGAGCAGTACTTC. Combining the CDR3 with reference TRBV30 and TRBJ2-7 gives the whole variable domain SQTIHQWPATLVQPVGSPLSLECTVEGTSNPNLYWYRQAAGRGLQLLFYSVGIGQISSEVPQNLSASRPQDRQFILSSKKLLLSDSGFYLCAWSTVAGQVLEQYFGPGTRLTVT.

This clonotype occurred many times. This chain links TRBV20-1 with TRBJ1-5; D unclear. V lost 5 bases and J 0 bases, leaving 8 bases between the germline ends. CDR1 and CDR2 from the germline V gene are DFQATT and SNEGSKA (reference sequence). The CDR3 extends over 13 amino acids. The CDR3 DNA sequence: TGCAGTGCTCCCCTGAGTAGCAATCAGCCCCAGCATTTT. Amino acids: CSAPLSSNQPQHF.

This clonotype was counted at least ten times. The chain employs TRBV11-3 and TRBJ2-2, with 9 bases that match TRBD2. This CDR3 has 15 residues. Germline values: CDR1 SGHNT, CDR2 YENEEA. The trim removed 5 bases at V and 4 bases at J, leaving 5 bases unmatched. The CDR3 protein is CASSRAGGSTGELFF. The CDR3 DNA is TGTGCCAGCAGCCGAGCGGGAGGCAGCACCGGGGAGCTGTTTTTT.

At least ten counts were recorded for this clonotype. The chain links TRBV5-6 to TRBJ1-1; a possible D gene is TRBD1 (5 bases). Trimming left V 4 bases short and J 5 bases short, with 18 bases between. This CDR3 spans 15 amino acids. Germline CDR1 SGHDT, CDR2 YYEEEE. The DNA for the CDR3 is TGTGCCAGCAGCCACGACAGAGCCGGGAGGACTGAAGCTTTCTTT. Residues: CASSHDRAGRTEAFF.

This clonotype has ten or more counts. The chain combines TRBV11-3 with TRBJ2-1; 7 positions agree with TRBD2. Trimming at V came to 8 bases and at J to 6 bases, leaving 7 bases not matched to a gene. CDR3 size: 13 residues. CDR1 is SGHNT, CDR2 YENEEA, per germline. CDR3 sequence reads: CASRGGSSNEQFF. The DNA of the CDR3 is TGTGCCAGCCGTGGCGGGAGTTCCAATGAGCAGTTCTTC.